The 25 T cell receptor beta chains given below trace back to one sample, sequenced in a study of T cells in Graves' hyperthyroidism and ophthalmopathy. Template material for amplifying TCR beta CDR3 regions consisted of RNA transcripts. Using the HTBI primer set, a first-round RT-PCR was run on the TCR CDR3. In TCRdb, the multiplex PCR reads were re-called with MiXCR into one record per CDR3 protein. The repertoire has 500,000 or so distinct CDR3 sequences, about a sixth of them found once; the top ten carry roughly 15%. Sequences were obtained from blood. These receptors all come from a woman between 18 and 30 years old with Graves' ophthalmopathy.

This clonotype showed up just a few times. The chain links TRBV15 to TRBJ2-2, with D perhaps matching TRBD1 (5 bases). Trimming removed 4 bases from V and 4 bases from J, with 16 bases in between. The CDR3 has 16 amino acids. Germline V CDR1 and CDR2: LNHNV, YYDKDF (reference sequence). DNA of the CDR3: TGTGCCACCAGCACAGAGGCCCAGGACATCACCGGGGAGCTGTTTTTT. Translation gives CATSTEAQDITGELFF.

The CDR3 here is CATSDRGGTEAFF. The CDR3 DNA reads as TGTGCCACCAGTGACAGGGGAGGGACTGAAGCTTTCTTT. The gene calls are TRBV24-1 and TRBJ1-1; possible D gene TRBD1, 6 bases. The CDR3 is made up of 13 amino acids. V was trimmed by 4 bases and J by 5 bases, leaving 10 bases between them. Germline assignment: CDR1 KGHDR and CDR2 SFDVKD.

In this sample, this clonotype turned up many times. The J gene is TRBJ1-2, the V gene TRBV28, with D perhaps TRBD1 (6 bases). Germline assignment: CDR1 MDHEN and CDR2 SYDVKM. The V end lost 1 base, the J end lost 5 bases, and 17 bases lay between the germline ends. The CDR3 extends over 16 amino acids. The CDR3 region has the DNA TGTGCCAGCAGTTTATATCGGTCGGGGGCGGGATATGGCTACACCTTC. Translating gives CASSLYRSGAGYGYTF.

This clonotype showed up many times. This rearrangement joins TRBV3-1 to TRBJ2-3; TRBD2 matches at 9 bases. Germline-derived CDR1 and CDR2 are LGHDT and YNNKEL (reference sequence). V lost 4 bases to trimming and J lost 1 base; unmatched junction nucleotides: 3. The CDR3 totals 15 residues. CDR3 sequence reads: CASSLRTSGTDTQYF. Written as DNA, the CDR3 is TGTGCCAGCAGCCTTAGGACTAGCGGCACAGATACGCAGTATTTT.

V is TRBV3-1 and J is TRBJ1-6; D not resolved. Trimming left V 0 bases short and J 8 bases short, with 5 bases between. The CDR3 is 13 amino acids. Germline CDR1 is LGHDT and CDR2 is YNNKEL (reference sequence). The CDR3, as DNA: TGTGCCAGCAGCCAAGATCGGCATTCACCCCTCCACTTT. Amino acid sequence: CASSQDRHSPLHF.

This clonotype was detected many times. The J gene is TRBJ2-1, the V gene TRBV28, with 7 bases matching TRBD1. Trimming cost V 1 base and J 5 bases; bases outside gene matches: 2. This CDR3 contains 14 residues. Germline CDR1 MDHEN, CDR2 SYDVKM. The CDR3 region is CASSLFRGNNEQFF. CDR3 DNA: TGTGCCAGCAGTTTATTCAGGGGGAACAATGAGCAGTTCTTC. The full variable domain, with the rest looked up from reference TRBV28 and TRBJ2-1, is DVKVTQSSRYLVKRTGEKVFLECVQDMDHENMFWYRQDPGLGLRLIYFSYDVKMKEKGDIPEGYSVSREKKERFSLILESASTNQTSMYLCASSLFRGNNEQFFGPGTRLTVL.

This clonotype has a count of ten or more. The chain carries TRBV7-2 and TRBJ2-5; TRBD2 matches at 7 bases. This CDR3 is built from 13 residues. J lost 2 bases, V lost 7 bases, and 4 bases had no gene match. Germline CDR1 is SGHTA and CDR2 is FQGNSA. CDR3 amino acids: CASTGTNQETQYF. The DNA for the CDR3 is TGTGCCAGCACCGGGACTAATCAAGAGACCCAGTACTTC.

This clonotype was counted many times. The chain links TRBV7-8 to TRBJ2-3, with TRBD2 matching over 7 bases. The CDR3 sequence is 18 residues long. In germline, CDR1 is SGHVS, CDR2 FQNEAQ. J gave up 0 bases and V 1 base, and 10 bases lay outside the gene matches. CDR3 amino acids: CASSLGLSGKTSTDTQYF. Here the CDR3 DNA reads TGTGCCAGCAGCTTAGGTCTAAGCGGGAAAACTAGCACAGATACGCAGTATTTT. Full variable domain (outside the CDR3, taken from reference TRBV7-8 and TRBJ2-3): GAGVSQSPRYKVAKRGQDVALRCDPISGHVSLFWYQQALGQGPEFLTYFQNEAQLDKSGLPSDRFFAERPEGSVSTLKIQRTQQEDSAVYLCASSLGLSGKTSTDTQYFGPGTRLTVL.

In its sample, this clonotype was seen many times. The chain carries TRBV20-1 and TRBJ1-1; no clear D. CDR1 is DFQATT and CDR2 is SNEGSKA in the germline V gene (reference sequence). The CDR3 loop spans 14 amino acids. Between the trimmed V and J ends, which lost 4 bases and 1 base, there was a span of 13 bases. The CDR3 protein is CSAIFPRTNTEAFF. DNA of the CDR3: TGCAGTGCTATATTCCCCCGAACGAACACTGAAGCTTTCTTT.

Points on this clonotype: A much larger clonotype is one base distant, so this may be a read error. This chain uses TRBV30 with TRBJ2-5; D gene ambiguous. Trimming left V 3 bases short and J 6 bases short, with 5 bases between. This CDR3 spans 10 amino acids. From germline, CDR1 is GTSNPN and CDR2 SVGIG (reference sequence). CDR3 sequence (DNA): TGTGCCTGGAGCCAGAAGACCCAGTACTTC. Protein: CAWSQKTQYF.

This clonotype was counted at least ten times. V usage is TRBV11-2 and J usage is TRBJ1-2, with D perhaps TRBD1 (6 bases). Between the trimmed V and J ends, which lost 5 bases and 6 bases, there was a span of 10 bases. The length of the CDR3 is 12 residues. The germline V gene has CDR1 SGHAT and CDR2 FQNNGV. The CDR3 spells CASSLTGNGYTF. For the CDR3, the DNA is TGTGCCAGCAGCCTAACAGGGAATGGCTACACCTTC. Supplemented by reference TRBV11-2 and TRBJ1-2, the full variable domain reads EAGVAQSPRYKIIEKRQSVAFWCNPISGHATLYWYQQILGQGPKLLIQFQNNGVVDDSQLPKDRFSAERLKGVDSTLKIQPAKLEDSAVYLCASSLTGNGYTFGSGTRLTVV.

The chain is built from TRBV7-9 and TRBJ2-2; 10 bases align to TRBD2. There are 15 residues in the CDR3. Looked up from germline, CDR1 is SEHNR and CDR2 is FQNEAQ (reference sequence). V gave up 3 bases and J gave up 7 bases; unmatched junction bases: 5. For the CDR3, the DNA is TGTGCCAGCAGCTTCAGCGGGGGGGCAAACGGGGAGCTGTTTTTT. It translates to CASSFSGGANGELFF.

This clonotype was counted at least ten times. The rearrangement uses TRBV4-2 and TRBJ2-1, with 10 bases aligning to TRBD2. V shed 0 bases, J shed 12 bases, and the junction held 8 bases outside the gene matches. This CDR3 is built from 15 residues. Germline V gives CDR1 LGHNA, CDR2 YNFKEQ. The CDR3 DNA sequence: TGTGCCAGCAGCCAAGACGGGACTAGCGAAGGTAGGCAGTTCTTC. This encodes CASSQDGTSEGRQFF.

This clonotype turned up a few times. CDR3 in amino acids: CAISESYSTANGYTF. DNA for the CDR3: TGTGCCATCAGTGAGTCATATAGTACAGCAAATGGCTACACCTTC. The chain employs TRBV10-3 and TRBJ1-2, with D hard to call. Trimming took 0 bases from V and 6 from J, leaving 14 bases between them. The CDR3 length is 15 residues. Germline V gene data show CDR1 as ENHRY and CDR2 as SYGVKD.

This clonotype has only a few counts. Lacking the conserved final phenylalanine or tryptophan, this CDR3 likely reflects a read error. V usage is TRBV5-1 and J usage is TRBJ2-7; tentatively, D is TRBD1 (5 bases). CDR1 SGHRS and CDR2 YFSETQ come from the germline V gene. With 4 bases removed from V and 7 bases from J, the gap between germline ends came to 15 bases. This CDR3 is 13 amino acids long. This CDR3 is CASSPLDTLEQYL. The CDR3 nucleotides read TGCGCCAGCAGCCCCCTGGACACCCTGGAGCAGTACCTC.

The chain recombines TRBV27 with TRBJ2-4, with D maybe TRBD2 (6 bases). Per the germline V gene, CDR1 is MNHEY and CDR2 is SMNVEV (reference sequence). The CDR3 runs 18 residues. V dropped 9 bases and J dropped 0 bases, with 24 bases sitting between them. CDR3 sequence (DNA): TGTGCCAGTACGGGCGGGACGTTTGATTTACTAGCCAAAAACATTCAGTACTTC. Its protein product is CASTGGTFDLLAKNIQYF.

The table lists this clonotype with many counts. The rearrangement uses TRBV27 and TRBJ2-1; 8 bases align to TRBD2. The CDR3 extends over 15 amino acids. V lost 5 bases to trimming and J lost 10 bases; unmatched junction nucleotides: 13. Germline V gives CDR1 MNHEY, CDR2 SMNVEV (reference sequence). CDR3 sequence: CASSAGTRPATEQFF. In DNA form, the CDR3 reads TGTGCCAGCAGTGCCGGGACTAGGCCAGCCACGGAGCAGTTCTTC.

Many counts were recorded for this clonotype. The rearrangement joins TRBV4-1 to TRBJ2-7, with 12 bases that match TRBD2. V trimming: 3 bases; J trimming: 2 bases; junction bases outside the gene matches: 5. The V gene's germline CDR1 is MGHRA and CDR2 YSYEKL. This CDR3 comprises 16 residues. The CDR3 sequence is CASSQIGLAGTYEQYF. The DNA for the CDR3 is TGCGCCAGCAGCCAGATCGGACTAGCGGGGACCTACGAGCAGTACTTC.

This clonotype was picked up many times. This chain uses TRBV11-2 with TRBJ2-5; perhaps D is TRBD1 or TRBD2 (6 bases each). This CDR3 contains 15 residues. CDR1 is SGHAT and CDR2 is FQNNGV in the germline V gene. The V and J ends lost 4 bases and 2 bases respectively, with 14 bases between them. CDR3 nucleotide sequence: TGTGCCAGCAGCTCGAAGACTAGGGGGCAAGAGACCCAGTACTTC. Translation gives CASSSKTRGQETQYF.

This clonotype was observed a handful of times. This chain uses TRBV5-4 with TRBJ2-3, with a possible D match to TRBD2 (6 bases). Trimming took off 4 bases at V and 2 bases at J, with 20 bases between the two ends. CDR3 length: 17 residues. Germline V gene lookup returns CDR1 SGHNT and CDR2 YYREEE (reference sequence). CDR3 in DNA: TGTGCCAGCAGCGGGAAGACCGGGGGTTCCATCACAGATACGCAGTATTTT. This encodes CASSGKTGGSITDTQYF. Using reference TRBV5-4 and TRBJ2-3 for the parts outside the CDR3, the full variable domain is ETGVTQSPTHLIKTRGQQVTLRCSSQSGHNTVSWYQQALGQGPQFIFQYYREEENGRGNFPPRFSGLQFPNYSSELNVNALELDDSALYLCASSGKTGGSITDTQYFGPGTRLTVL.

This clonotype occurred many times. The V and J genes are TRBV27 and TRBJ1-1, with 8 nucleotides matching TRBD1. Germline lookup yields CDR1 MNHEY and CDR2 SMNVEV (reference sequence). The CDR3 loop spans 15 amino acids. V lost 5 bases, J lost 3 bases, and 8 bases stayed unmatched. The CDR3 reads CASSPRDRWDTEAFF. Here the CDR3 DNA reads TGTGCCAGCAGTCCTCGGGACAGGTGGGACACTGAAGCTTTCTTT.

This clonotype was found many times. This chain links TRBV12-3 or TRBV12-4 with TRBJ2-7; TRBD2 might be the D (5 bases). The CDR3 loop spans 12 amino acids. Trimming left V 6 bases short and J 6 bases short, with 12 bases between. The DNA for the CDR3 is TGTGCCAGCAGCCCAAGTCTAGCCGAGCAGTACTTC. Its protein product is CASSPSLAEQYF.

This clonotype was seen a handful of times. The chain is built from TRBV14 and TRBJ1-2; weak D call: TRBD1 (5 bases). Trimming removed 5 bases from V and 2 bases from J, with 9 bases in between. The CDR3 extends over 13 amino acids. CDR1 and CDR2 from the germline V gene are SGHDN and FVKESK. The CDR3 bases are TGTGCCAGCAGCGAGGGACCCAACTATGGCTACACCTTC. Encoded protein: CASSEGPNYGYTF.

This clonotype was counted only a few times. This may come from a read error, since a much larger clone is one base off. The conserved final phenylalanine or tryptophan is absent from the CDR3, which likely points to a read error. This chain uses TRBV28 with TRBJ2-3; D is possibly TRBD1 (5 bases). Trimming left V 2 bases short and J 3 bases short, with 15 bases between. The CDR3 runs to 16 residues. Germline V gene data show CDR1 as MDHEN and CDR2 as SYDVKM. In DNA form, the CDR3 reads TGTGCCAGCAGTTTACGTAATAGGGGCCGGACAGATACGCAGTATCTT. Translating it yields CASSLRNRGRTDTQYL.

This clonotype came up many times. The chain has TRBV3-1 and TRBJ2-5; D not certain. Trimming removed 0 bases from V and 6 bases from J, with 5 bases in between. The CDR3 sequence is 12 residues long. CDR1 and CDR2 from the germline V gene are LGHDT and YNNKEL (reference sequence). The CDR3 reads CASSQDHKTQYF. The CDR3 region has the DNA TGTGCCAGCAGCCAAGATCACAAGACCCAGTACTTC.